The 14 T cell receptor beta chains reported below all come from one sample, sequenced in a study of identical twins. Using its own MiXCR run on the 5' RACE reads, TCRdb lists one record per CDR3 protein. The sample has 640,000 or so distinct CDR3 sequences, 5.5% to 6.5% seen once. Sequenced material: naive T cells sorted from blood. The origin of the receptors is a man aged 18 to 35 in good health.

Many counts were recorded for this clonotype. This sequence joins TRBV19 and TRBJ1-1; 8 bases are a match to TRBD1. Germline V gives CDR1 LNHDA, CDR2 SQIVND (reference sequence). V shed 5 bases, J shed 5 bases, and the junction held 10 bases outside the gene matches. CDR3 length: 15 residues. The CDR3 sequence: CASSPRDRRRTEAFF. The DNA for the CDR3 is TGTGCCAGTAGTCCTCGGGACAGGAGGCGGACTGAAGCTTTCTTT.

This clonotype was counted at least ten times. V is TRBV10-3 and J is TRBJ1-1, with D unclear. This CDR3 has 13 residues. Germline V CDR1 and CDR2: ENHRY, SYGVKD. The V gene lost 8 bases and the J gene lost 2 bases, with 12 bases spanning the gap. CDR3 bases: TGTGCCATCGGAGGAGAGGTTAACACTGAAGCTTTCTTT. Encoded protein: CAIGGEVNTEAFF.

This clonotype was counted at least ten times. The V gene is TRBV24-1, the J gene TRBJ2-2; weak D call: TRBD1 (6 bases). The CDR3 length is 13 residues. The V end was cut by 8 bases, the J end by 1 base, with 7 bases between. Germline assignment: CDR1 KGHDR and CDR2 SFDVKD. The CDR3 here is CATKTGNTGELFF. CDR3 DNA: TGTGCCACCAAGACAGGGAACACCGGGGAGCTGTTTTTT.

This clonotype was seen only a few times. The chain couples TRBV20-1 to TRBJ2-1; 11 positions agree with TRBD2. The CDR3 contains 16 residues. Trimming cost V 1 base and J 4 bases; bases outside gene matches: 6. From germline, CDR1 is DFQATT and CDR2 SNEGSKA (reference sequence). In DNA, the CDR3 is TGCAGTGCTAGAGCGACCGGGACTAGCGGTTACAATGAGCAGTTCTTC. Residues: CSARATGTSGYNEQFF.

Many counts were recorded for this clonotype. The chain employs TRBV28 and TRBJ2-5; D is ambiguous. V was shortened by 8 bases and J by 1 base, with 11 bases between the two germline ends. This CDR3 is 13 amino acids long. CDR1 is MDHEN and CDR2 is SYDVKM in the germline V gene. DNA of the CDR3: TGTGCCAGCCTTACTCGCCGCCAAGAGACCCAGTACTTC. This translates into CASLTRRQETQYF.

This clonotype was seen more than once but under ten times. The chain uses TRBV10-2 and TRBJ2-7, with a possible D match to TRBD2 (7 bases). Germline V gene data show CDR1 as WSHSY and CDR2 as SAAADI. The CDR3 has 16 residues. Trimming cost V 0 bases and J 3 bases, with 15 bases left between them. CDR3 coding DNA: TGCGCCAGCAGTGAGTCGGGGGGGGGCCAGCGCTACGAGCAGTACGTC. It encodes CASSESGGGQRYEQYV.

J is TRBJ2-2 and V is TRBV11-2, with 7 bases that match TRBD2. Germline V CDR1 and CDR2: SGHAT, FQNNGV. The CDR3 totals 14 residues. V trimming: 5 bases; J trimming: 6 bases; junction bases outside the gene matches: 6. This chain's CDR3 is CASSLMAGAGELFF. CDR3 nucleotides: TGTGCCAGCAGCCTCATGGCGGGGGCCGGGGAGCTGTTTTTT.

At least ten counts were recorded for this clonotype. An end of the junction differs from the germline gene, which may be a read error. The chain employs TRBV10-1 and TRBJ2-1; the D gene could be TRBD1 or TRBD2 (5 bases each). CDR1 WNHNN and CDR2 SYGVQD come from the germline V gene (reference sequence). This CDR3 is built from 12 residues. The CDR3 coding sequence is TGCGCCAGCAGTGGGGTCAGCCGAGGGGTTGTCTTC. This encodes CASSGVSRGVVF.

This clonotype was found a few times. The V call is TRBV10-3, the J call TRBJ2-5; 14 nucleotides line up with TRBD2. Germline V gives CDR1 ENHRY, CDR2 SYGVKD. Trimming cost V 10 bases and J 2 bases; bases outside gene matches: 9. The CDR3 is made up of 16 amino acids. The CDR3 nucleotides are TGTGCCACCGGGACTAGCGGGAGATCAGTACAAGAGACCCAGTACTTC. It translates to CATGTSGRSVQETQYF.

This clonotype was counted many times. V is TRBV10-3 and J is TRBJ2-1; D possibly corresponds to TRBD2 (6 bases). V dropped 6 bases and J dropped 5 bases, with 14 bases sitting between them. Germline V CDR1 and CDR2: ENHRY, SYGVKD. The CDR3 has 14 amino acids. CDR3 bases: TGTGCCATCAGCGGGAGTGGCGGAGACAATGAGCAGTTCTTC. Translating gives CAISGSGGDNEQFF.

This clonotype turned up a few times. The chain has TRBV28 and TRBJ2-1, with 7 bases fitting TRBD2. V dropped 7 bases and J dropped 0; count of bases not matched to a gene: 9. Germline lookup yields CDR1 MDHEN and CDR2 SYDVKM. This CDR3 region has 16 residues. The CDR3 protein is CASTTPGGSSYNEQFF. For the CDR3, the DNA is TGTGCCAGCACCACCCCCGGCGGGAGCTCCTACAATGAGCAGTTCTTC.

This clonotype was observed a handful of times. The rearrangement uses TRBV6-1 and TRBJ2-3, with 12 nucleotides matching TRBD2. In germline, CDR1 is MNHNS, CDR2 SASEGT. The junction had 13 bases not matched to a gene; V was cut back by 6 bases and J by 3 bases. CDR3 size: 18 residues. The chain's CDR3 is CASRIGGRLAGVTDTQYF. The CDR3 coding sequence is TGTGCCAGCAGAATCGGGGGCAGACTAGCGGGAGTGACAGATACGCAGTATTTT.

CDR3 region: CASSYSTLAGGLAKNIQYF. DNA of the CDR3: TGTGCCAGCAGTTACTCGACTCTAGCCGGGGGCCTAGCCAAAAACATTCAGTACTTC. This sequence joins TRBV6-5 and TRBJ2-4; D may be TRBD1 or TRBD2 (6 bases each). V was trimmed by 0 bases and J by 0 bases, leaving 18 bases between them. CDR3 size: 19 residues. Germline V lookup: CDR1 MNHEY, CDR2 SVGAGI.

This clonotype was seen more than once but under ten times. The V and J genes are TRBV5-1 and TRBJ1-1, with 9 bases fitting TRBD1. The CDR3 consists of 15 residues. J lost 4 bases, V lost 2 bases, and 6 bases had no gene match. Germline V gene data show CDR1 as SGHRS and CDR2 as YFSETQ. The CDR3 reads CASSFNRDRVTEAFF. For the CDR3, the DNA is TGCGCCAGCAGCTTCAACCGGGACAGGGTCACTGAAGCTTTCTTT.